This is a list of T cell receptor beta chains from one sample in a study of shared clonotypes between healthy human individuals. Assay: immunoSEQ multiplex PCR; the TCRdb copy retains only in-frame clones and omits some. The sample records about 1 million clones, about 75% being singletons. Specimen: memory CD4+ T cells sorted from blood. Receptor source: a man aged 18 to 30 in good health. The CDR3 runs from the conserved cysteine through the conserved F or W. A D gene is named only where the DNA matches it firmly. The size field is filled for only some rows; it gives once, few, many or a size class.

v_call: TRBV5-1; clone_size: .; d_call: .; j_call: TRBJ2-1; cdr3_aa: CASSLAGQERNEQFF; cdr3_nt: TGCGCCAGCAGCTTGGCCGGGCAGGAAAGGAATGAGCAGTTCTTC
v_call: TRBV5-6; clone_size: .; d_call: .; j_call: TRBJ2-1; cdr3_aa: CASSLVGSSYNEQFF; cdr3_nt: TGTGCCAGCAGCTTGGTCGGGAGCTCCTACAATGAGCAGTTCTTC
v_call: TRBV27; clone_size: .; d_call: TRBD2; j_call: TRBJ2-1; cdr3_aa: CASSLSAGGPKEQFF; cdr3_nt: TGTGCCAGCAGTTTGTCTGCGGGGGGGCCTAAGGAGCAGTTCTTC
v_call: TRBV30; clone_size: few; d_call: .; j_call: TRBJ1-4; cdr3_aa: CAWSGMGPRGGNEKLFF; cdr3_nt: TGTGCCTGGAGTGGGATGGGCCCGAGGGGAGGGAATGAAAAACTGTTTTTT
v_call: TRBV11-2; clone_size: .; d_call: .; j_call: TRBJ2-3; cdr3_aa: CASSPKPRGTTDTQYF; cdr3_nt: TGTGCCAGCAGCCCGAAGCCCAGGGGAACCACAGATACGCAGTATTTT
v_call: TRBV30; clone_size: .; d_call: .; j_call: TRBJ2-3; cdr3_aa: CAWTRGGSQDTQYF; cdr3_nt: TGTGCCTGGACCAGGGGGGGATCCCAAGATACGCAGTATTTT
v_call: TRBV11-2; clone_size: .; d_call: .; j_call: TRBJ1-1; cdr3_aa: CASSTGDTVGEAFF; cdr3_nt: TGTGCCAGCAGCACTGGGGACACAGTAGGTGAAGCTTTCTTT
v_call: TRBV5-8; clone_size: .; d_call: TRBD1; j_call: TRBJ1-6; cdr3_aa: CASSLTGVKSPLHF; cdr3_nt: TGTGCCAGCAGCTTGACAGGGGTGAAATCACCCCTCCACTTT
v_call: TRBV6-5; clone_size: .; d_call: .; j_call: TRBJ2-7; cdr3_aa: CASSSPRTSYEQYF; cdr3_nt: TGTGCCAGCAGTTCACCCCGAACCTCCTACGAGCAGTACTTC
v_call: TRBV25-1; clone_size: .; d_call: TRBD2; j_call: TRBJ2-7; cdr3_aa: CASSELSGMFHEQYF; cdr3_nt: TGTGCCAGCAGTGAATTGAGCGGGATGTTCCACGAGCAGTACTTC
v_call: TRBV11-2; clone_size: .; d_call: TRBD1; j_call: TRBJ2-3; cdr3_aa: CASSTRQGISTDTQYF; cdr3_nt: TGTGCCAGCAGCACCAGACAGGGGATAAGCACAGATACGCAGTATTTT
v_call: TRBV9; clone_size: .; d_call: TRBD1; j_call: TRBJ2-2; cdr3_aa: CASSGQGAIAGELFF; cdr3_nt: TGTGCCAGCAGCGGACAGGGGGCAATCGCCGGGGAGCTGTTTTTT
v_call: TRBV7-2; clone_size: once; d_call: .; j_call: TRBJ2-3; cdr3_aa: CASRQDSHTDTQYF; cdr3_nt: TGTGCCAGCCGGCAGGACTCCCACACAGATACGCAGTATTTT
v_call: TRBV4-3; clone_size: .; d_call: .; j_call: TRBJ2-2; cdr3_aa: CASSQDWGTSYTGELFF; cdr3_nt: TGCGCCAGCAGCCAAGATTGGGGAACTAGCTACACCGGGGAGCTGTTTTTT
v_call: TRBV10-1; clone_size: .; d_call: TRBD2; j_call: TRBJ2-7; cdr3_aa: CASSEAGGYEQYF; cdr3_nt: TGCGCCAGCAGTGAGGCGGGAGGGTACGAGCAGTACTTC
v_call: TRBV27; clone_size: few; d_call: .; j_call: TRBJ1-2; cdr3_aa: CASGYGAGNYGYTF; cdr3_nt: TGTGCCAGCGGCTACGGGGCAGGAAACTATGGCTACACCTTC
v_call: TRBV4-2; clone_size: .; d_call: TRBD2; j_call: TRBJ2-7; cdr3_aa: CASSQATSGGAYEQYF; cdr3_nt: TGTGCCAGCAGCCAAGCGACTAGCGGGGGGGCATACGAGCAGTACTTC
v_call: TRBV5-6; clone_size: .; d_call: TRBD2; j_call: TRBJ2-7; cdr3_aa: CASSLGLAGSYEQYF; cdr3_nt: TGTGCCAGCAGCTTGGGACTAGCGGGATCCTACGAGCAGTACTTC
v_call: TRBV5-1; clone_size: few; d_call: .; j_call: TRBJ1-5; cdr3_aa: CASSLQGLEPQHF; cdr3_nt: TGCGCCAGCAGCTTACAGGGTTTGGAGCCCCAGCATTTT
v_call: TRBV10-1; clone_size: .; d_call: TRBD2; j_call: TRBJ2-1; cdr3_aa: CASSRGGTSGSYNEQFF; cdr3_nt: TGCGCCAGCAGTCGAGGGGGGACTAGCGGCTCCTACAATGAGCAGTTCTTC
v_call: TRBV2; clone_size: .; d_call: TRBD1; j_call: TRBJ1-2; cdr3_aa: CASSGGQGANYGYTF; cdr3_nt: TGTGCCAGCAGTGGGGGACAGGGGGCGAACTATGGCTACACCTTC
v_call: TRBV2; clone_size: .; d_call: TRBD2; j_call: TRBJ2-2; cdr3_aa: CASSALASGSNTGELFF; cdr3_nt: TGTGCCAGCAGTGCTTTGGCTAGCGGATCGAACACCGGGGAGCTGTTTTTT
v_call: TRBV5-4; clone_size: .; d_call: TRBD2; j_call: TRBJ2-5; cdr3_aa: CASSFVAGGQETQYF; cdr3_nt: TGTGCCAGCAGCTTCGTAGCGGGGGGGCAGGAGACCCAGTACTTC
v_call: TRBV19; clone_size: .; d_call: .; j_call: TRBJ2-6; cdr3_aa: CASSILGPYSGANVLTF; cdr3_nt: TGTGCCAGTAGTATATTGGGGCCATACTCTGGGGCCAACGTCCTGACTTTC
v_call: TRBV6-4; clone_size: few; d_call: .; j_call: TRBJ2-2; cdr3_aa: CASSTQDFTGELFF; cdr3_nt: TGTGCCAGCAGCACTCAGGATTTTACCGGGGAGCTGTTTTTT
v_call: TRBV5-1; clone_size: .; d_call: .; j_call: TRBJ1-3; cdr3_aa: CASSLGATRSSGNTIYF; cdr3_nt: TGCGCCAGCAGCTTGGGGGCCACGAGATCCTCTGGAAACACCATATATTTT
v_call: TRBV28; clone_size: .; d_call: .; j_call: TRBJ2-3; cdr3_aa: CASGTMNTQYF; cdr3_nt: TGTGCCAGCGGAACAATGAATACGCAGTATTTT
v_call: TRBV19; clone_size: .; d_call: .; j_call: TRBJ1-6; cdr3_aa: CASSVGTNSPLHF; cdr3_nt: TGTGCCAGTAGTGTCGGTACTAATTCACCCCTCCACTTT
v_call: TRBV5-1; clone_size: .; d_call: TRBD2; j_call: TRBJ2-3; cdr3_aa: CASSLTRGGTDTQYF; cdr3_nt: TGCGCCAGCAGCCTCACCCGCGGGGGTACAGATACGCAGTATTTT
v_call: TRBV2; clone_size: few; d_call: .; j_call: TRBJ1-6; cdr3_aa: CASSSQNYNSPLHF; cdr3_nt: TGTGCCAGCAGTTCACAGAACTATAATTCACCCCTCCACTTT
v_call: TRBV30; clone_size: .; d_call: .; j_call: TRBJ1-1; cdr3_aa: CAWGGENTEAFF; cdr3_nt: TGTGCCTGGGGGGGGGAGAACACTGAAGCTTTCTTT